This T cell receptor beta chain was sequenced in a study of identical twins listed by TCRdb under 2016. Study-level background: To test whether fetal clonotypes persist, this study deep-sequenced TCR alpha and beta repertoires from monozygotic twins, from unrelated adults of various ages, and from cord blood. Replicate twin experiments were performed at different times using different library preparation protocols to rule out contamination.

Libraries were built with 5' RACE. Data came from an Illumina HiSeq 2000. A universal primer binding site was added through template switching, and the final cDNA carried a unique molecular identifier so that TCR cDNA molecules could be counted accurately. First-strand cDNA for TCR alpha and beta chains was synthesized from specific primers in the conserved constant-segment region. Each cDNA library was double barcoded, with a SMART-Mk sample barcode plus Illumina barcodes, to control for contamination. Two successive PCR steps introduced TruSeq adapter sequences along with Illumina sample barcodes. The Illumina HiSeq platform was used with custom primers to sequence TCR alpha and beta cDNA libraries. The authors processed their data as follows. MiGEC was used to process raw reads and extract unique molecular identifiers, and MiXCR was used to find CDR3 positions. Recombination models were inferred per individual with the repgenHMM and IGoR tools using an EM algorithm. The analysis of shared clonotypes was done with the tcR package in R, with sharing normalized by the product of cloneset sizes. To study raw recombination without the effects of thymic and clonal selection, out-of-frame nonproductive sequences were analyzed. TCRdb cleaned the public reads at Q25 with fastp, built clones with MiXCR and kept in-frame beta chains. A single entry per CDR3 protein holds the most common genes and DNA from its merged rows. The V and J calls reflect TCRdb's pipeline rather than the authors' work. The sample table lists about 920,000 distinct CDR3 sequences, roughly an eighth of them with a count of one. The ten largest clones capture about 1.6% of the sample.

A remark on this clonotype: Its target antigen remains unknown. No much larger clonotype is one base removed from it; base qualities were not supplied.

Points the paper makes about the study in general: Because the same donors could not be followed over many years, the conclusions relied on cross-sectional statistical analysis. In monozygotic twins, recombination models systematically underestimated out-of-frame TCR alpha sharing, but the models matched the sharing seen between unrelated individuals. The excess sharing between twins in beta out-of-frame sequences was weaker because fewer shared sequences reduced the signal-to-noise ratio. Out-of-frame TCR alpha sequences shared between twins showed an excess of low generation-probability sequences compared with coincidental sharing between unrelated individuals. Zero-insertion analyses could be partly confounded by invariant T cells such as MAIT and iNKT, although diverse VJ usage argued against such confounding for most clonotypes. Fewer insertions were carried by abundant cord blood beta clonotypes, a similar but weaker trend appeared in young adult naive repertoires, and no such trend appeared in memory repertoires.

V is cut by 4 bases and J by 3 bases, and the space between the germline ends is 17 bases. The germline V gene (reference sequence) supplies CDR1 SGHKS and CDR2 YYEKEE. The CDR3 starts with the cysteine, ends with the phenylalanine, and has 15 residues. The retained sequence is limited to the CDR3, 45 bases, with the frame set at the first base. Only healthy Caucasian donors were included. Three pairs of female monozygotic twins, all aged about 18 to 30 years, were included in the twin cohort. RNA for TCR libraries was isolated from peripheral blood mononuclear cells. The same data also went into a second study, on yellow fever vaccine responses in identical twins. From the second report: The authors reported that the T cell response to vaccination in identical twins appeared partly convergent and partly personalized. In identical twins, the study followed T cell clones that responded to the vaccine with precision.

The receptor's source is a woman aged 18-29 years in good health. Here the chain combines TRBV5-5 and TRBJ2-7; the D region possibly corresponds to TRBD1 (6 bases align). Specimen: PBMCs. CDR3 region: CASSPGTRGIYEQYF. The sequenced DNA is TGTGCCAGCAGCCCTGGCACCAGGGGAATCTACGAGCAGTACTTC. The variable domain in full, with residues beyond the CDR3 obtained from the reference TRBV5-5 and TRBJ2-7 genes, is DAGVTQSPTHLIKTRGQQVTLRCSPISGHKSVSWYQQVLGQGPQFIFQYYEKEERGRGNFPDRFSARQFPNYSSELNVNALLLGDSALYLCASSPGTRGIYEQYFGPGTRLTVT.